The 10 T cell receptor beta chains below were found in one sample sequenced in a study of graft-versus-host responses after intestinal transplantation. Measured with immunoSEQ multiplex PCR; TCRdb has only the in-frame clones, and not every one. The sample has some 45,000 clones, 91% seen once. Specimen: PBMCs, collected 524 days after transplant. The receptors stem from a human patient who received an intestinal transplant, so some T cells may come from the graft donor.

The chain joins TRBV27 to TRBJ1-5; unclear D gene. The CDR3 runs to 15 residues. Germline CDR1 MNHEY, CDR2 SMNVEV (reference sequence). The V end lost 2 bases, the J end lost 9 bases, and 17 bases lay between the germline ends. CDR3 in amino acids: CASSLKGDAWVPQHF. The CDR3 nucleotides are TGTGCCAGCAGTTTAAAGGGCGACGCTTGGGTGCCCCAGCATTTT.

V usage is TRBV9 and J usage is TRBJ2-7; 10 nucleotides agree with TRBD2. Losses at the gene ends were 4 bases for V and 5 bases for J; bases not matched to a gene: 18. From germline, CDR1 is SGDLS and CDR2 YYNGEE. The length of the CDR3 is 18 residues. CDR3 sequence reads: CASSPRESSGRPLHEQYF. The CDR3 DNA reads TGTGCCAGCAGCCCCCGGGAGAGTAGCGGGAGGCCCCTCCACGAGCAGTACTTC.

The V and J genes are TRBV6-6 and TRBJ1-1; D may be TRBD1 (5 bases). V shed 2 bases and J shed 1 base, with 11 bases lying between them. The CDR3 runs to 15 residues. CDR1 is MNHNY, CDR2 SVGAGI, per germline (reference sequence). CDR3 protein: CASSYGDSSNTEAFF. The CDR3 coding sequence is TGTGCCAGCAGTTACGGGGACTCCTCGAACACTGAAGCTTTCTTT.

The CDR3 sequence is CASSFQEVSDTQYF. The CDR3, as DNA: TGTGCCAGCAGTTTCCAGGAGGTTTCAGATACGCAGTATTTT. This chain joins TRBV28 and TRBJ2-3; TRBD2 might be the D (5 bases). The CDR3 runs 14 residues. Looked up from germline, CDR1 is MDHEN and CDR2 is SYDVKM. V lost 3 bases and J 4 bases, leaving 11 bases between the germline ends.

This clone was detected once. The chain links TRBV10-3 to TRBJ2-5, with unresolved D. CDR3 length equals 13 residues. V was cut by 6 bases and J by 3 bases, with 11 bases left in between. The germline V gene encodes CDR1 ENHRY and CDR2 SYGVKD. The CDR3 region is CAISPGYKETQYF. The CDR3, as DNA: TGTGCCATCAGCCCGGGTTACAAAGAGACCCAGTACTTC.

The CDR3: CASSLRQANYGYTF. CDR3 bases: TGTGCCAGTAGTTTACGACAGGCGAACTATGGCTACACCTTC. The genes are TRBV19 and TRBJ1-2, with D possibly matching TRBD1 (6 bases). V lost 5 bases, J lost 2 bases, and 12 bases lay in between. The CDR3 totals 14 residues. Germline CDR1 and CDR2: LNHDA and SQIVND (reference sequence).

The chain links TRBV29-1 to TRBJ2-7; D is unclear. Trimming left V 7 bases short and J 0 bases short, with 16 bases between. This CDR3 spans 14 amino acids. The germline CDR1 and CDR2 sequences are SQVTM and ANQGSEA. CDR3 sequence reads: CSALELGSSYEQYF. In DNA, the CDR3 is TGCAGCGCCTTAGAACTCGGAAGCTCCTACGAGCAGTACTTC.

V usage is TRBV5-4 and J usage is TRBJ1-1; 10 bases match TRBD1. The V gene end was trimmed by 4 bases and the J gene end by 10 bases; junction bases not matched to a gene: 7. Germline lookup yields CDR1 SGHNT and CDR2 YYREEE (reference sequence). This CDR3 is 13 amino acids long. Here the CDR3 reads CASSIGQGDVAFF. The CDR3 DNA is TGTGCCAGCAGCATCGGACAGGGGGATGTAGCTTTCTTT.

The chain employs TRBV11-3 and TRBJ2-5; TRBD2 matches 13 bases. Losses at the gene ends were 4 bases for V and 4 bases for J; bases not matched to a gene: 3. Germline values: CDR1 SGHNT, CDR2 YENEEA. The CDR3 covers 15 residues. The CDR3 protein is CASSSRTSGRETQYF. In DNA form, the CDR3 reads TGTGCCAGCAGCTCCCGGACTAGCGGGAGAGAGACCCAGTACTTC.

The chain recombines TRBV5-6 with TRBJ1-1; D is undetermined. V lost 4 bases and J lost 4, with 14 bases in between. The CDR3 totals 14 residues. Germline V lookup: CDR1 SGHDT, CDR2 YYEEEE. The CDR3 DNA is TGTGCCAGCAGCCGATCGGGGAAGGGCACTGAAGCTTTCTTT. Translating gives CASSRSGKGTEAFF.